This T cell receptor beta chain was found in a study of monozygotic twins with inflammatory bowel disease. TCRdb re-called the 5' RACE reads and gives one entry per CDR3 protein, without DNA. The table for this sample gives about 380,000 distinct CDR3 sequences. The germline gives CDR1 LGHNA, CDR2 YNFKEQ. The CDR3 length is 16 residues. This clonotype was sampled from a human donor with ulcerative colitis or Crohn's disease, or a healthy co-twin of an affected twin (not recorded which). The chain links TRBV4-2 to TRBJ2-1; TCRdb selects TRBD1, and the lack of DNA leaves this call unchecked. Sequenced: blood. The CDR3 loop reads CASSQDRGGGYNEQFF.